This passage covers 19 T cell receptor beta chains from one sample sequenced in a study of cytomegalovirus exposure and HLA in healthy donors. TCRdb's copy holds only in-frame clones and misses some; the assay was immunoSEQ multiplex PCR. The table has about 160,000 clones, approximately 96% seen once. Source material: PBMCs. These receptors all stem from a woman aged 18-29 years in good health and CMV-seronegative.

V usage is TRBV5-1 and J usage is TRBJ2-2, with D possibly being TRBD2 (5 bases). The V and J ends lost 3 bases and 3 bases respectively, with 15 bases between them. This CDR3 has 16 residues. Germline values: CDR1 SGHRS, CDR2 YFSETQ. CDR3 nucleotide sequence: TGCGCCAGCAGCTCCGCACCGGGGTACGACACCGGGGAGCTGTTTTTT. Its protein is CASSSAPGYDTGELFF.

This chain joins TRBV29-1 and TRBJ1-1, with TRBD1 matching 7 bases. Trimming at V came to 3 bases and at J to 11 bases, leaving 12 bases not matched to a gene. The CDR3 spans 13 residues. The V gene's germline CDR1 is SQVTM and CDR2 ANQGSEA. The DNA for the CDR3 is TGCAGCGTTGAGGTCAGGGGGAGTTTAATGGCTTTCTTT. Amino acids: CSVEVRGSLMAFF.

This chain joins TRBV9 and TRBJ1-2; a possible D gene is TRBD1 (5 bases). This CDR3 spans 16 amino acids. In germline, CDR1 is SGDLS, CDR2 YYNGEE. V gave up 4 bases and J gave up 6 bases, with 22 bases separating them. CDR3 residues: CASSSRPHGPGDGYTF. The CDR3 DNA follows: TGTGCCAGCAGCTCCCGGCCGCATGGGCCGGGGGATGGCTACACCTTC.

The chain joins TRBV6-5 to TRBJ1-5; weak D call: TRBD1 (5 bases). V lost 4 bases to trimming and J lost 3 bases, with 10 bases between them. This CDR3 is 14 amino acids long. Germline V gene sequence: CDR1 MNHEY, CDR2 SVGAGI. CDR3 in amino acids: CASSLGRDNQPQHF. CDR3 sequence (DNA): TGTGCCAGCAGTTTGGGCAGGGACAATCAGCCCCAGCATTTT.

V usage is TRBV11-2 and J usage is TRBJ2-4; D gene ambiguous. The CDR3 consists of 16 residues. Trimming removed 2 bases from V and 0 bases from J, with 11 bases in between. The germline CDR1 and CDR2 sequences are SGHAT and FQNNGV. The CDR3 spells CASSLSGRSAKNIQYF. DNA for the CDR3: TGTGCCAGCAGCTTATCAGGCAGGTCAGCCAAAAACATTCAGTACTTC.

The rearrangement links TRBV19 to TRBJ2-5; 8 bases are shared with TRBD2. V gave up 1 base and J gave up 1 base; unmatched junction bases: 5. Germline values: CDR1 LNHDA, CDR2 SQIVND (reference sequence). The CDR3 is 16 residues long. CDR3 in DNA: TGTGCCAGTAGTATAGGCGGGGGGCGGGTCCAAGAGACCCAGTACTTC. The encoded protein is CASSIGGGRVQETQYF.

The V and J genes are TRBV7-6 and TRBJ2-3; tentative D call: TRBD2 (6 bases). The CDR3 spans 15 residues. Trimming left V 1 base short and J 3 bases short, with 11 bases between. Germline lookup yields CDR1 SGHVS and CDR2 FNYEAQ. CDR3 sequence reads: CASSLEASATDTQYF. The CDR3 nucleotides are TGTGCCAGCAGCTTAGAAGCTAGCGCGACAGATACGCAGTATTTT.

The V gene is TRBV7-3, the J gene TRBJ1-6; 7 bases are a match to TRBD1. In germline, CDR1 is SGHTA, CDR2 FQGTGA. V trimming: 5 bases; J trimming: 6 bases; junction bases outside the gene matches: 1. CDR3 length equals 13 residues. The CDR3 coding sequence is TGTGCCAGCAGCCGGGACAGTAATTCACCCCTCCACTTT. Amino acids: CASSRDSNSPLHF.

V and J are TRBV7-2 and TRBJ1-6, with D maybe TRBD1 (6 bases). V shed 2 bases and J shed 7 bases, with 9 bases lying between them. The CDR3 has 14 residues. CDR1 and CDR2 (germline): SGHTA, FQGNSA. The CDR3 DNA is TGTGCCAGCAGCTTAACCGACAGGAATTCACCCCTCCACTTT. Translating gives CASSLTDRNSPLHF.

This rearrangement joins TRBV14 to TRBJ2-3; 10 nucleotides line up with TRBD2. CDR3 length equals 15 residues. The V gene end was trimmed by 4 bases and the J gene end by 4 bases; junction bases not matched to a gene: 5. The V gene's germline CDR1 is SGHDN and CDR2 FVKESK. CDR3 sequence (DNA): TGTGCCAGCAGCCCTACTAGCGGGGCATCAGATACGCAGTATTTT. This gives the protein CASSPTSGASDTQYF.

This clone was seen a single time. The rearrangement links TRBV5-1 to TRBJ2-5, with a tentative D call TRBD1 (6 bases). Trimming shortened V by 2 bases and J by 4 bases, and 9 bases separated the two germline ends. CDR1 and CDR2 (germline): SGHRS, YFSETQ. The CDR3 runs to 13 residues. The CDR3 DNA reads as TGCGCCAGCAGCTTAGGGGACACAGAGACCCAGTACTTC. It is translated as CASSLGDTETQYF. Using reference TRBV5-1 and TRBJ2-5 for the parts outside the CDR3, the full variable domain is KAGVTQTPRYLIKTRGQQVTLSCSPISGHRSVSWYQQTPGQGLQFLFEYFSETQRNKGNFPGRFSGRQFSNSRSEMNVSTLELGDSALYLCASSLGDTETQYFGPGTRLLVL.

The CDR3 DNA reads TGTGCCAGCAGGTCCCCACGGGTATACAATGAGCAGTTCTTC. Protein product: CASRSPRVYNEQFF. The chain recombines TRBV6-5 with TRBJ2-1; no clear D gene. The germline gives CDR1 MNHEY, CDR2 SVGAGI. The CDR3 length is 14 residues. V gave up 6 bases and J gave up 4 bases, with 13 bases separating them.

In its sample, this clone was seen once. V usage is TRBV6-5 and J usage is TRBJ2-7; the D is unclear. This CDR3 region has 13 residues. Between the trimmed V and J ends, which lost 4 bases and 3 bases, there was a span of 10 bases. In germline, CDR1 is MNHEY, CDR2 SVGAGI. The CDR3 region is CASSSSHYYEQYF. The CDR3 DNA reads TGTGCCAGCAGTTCCTCGCACTACTACGAGCAGTACTTC.

A note on this clone: At the DNA level, this CDR3 is encoded by other sequences in the same sample as well. This rearrangement joins TRBV2 to TRBJ1-5; 9 positions agree with TRBD1. V shed 6 bases, J shed 2 bases, and the junction held 5 bases outside the gene matches. This CDR3 contains 15 residues. Germline-derived CDR1 and CDR2 are SNHLY and FYNNEI. The CDR3 loop reads CASSPDRGGNQPQHF. CDR3 in DNA: TGTGCCAGCAGCCCGGACAGGGGAGGCAATCAGCCCCAGCATTTT.

V usage is TRBV9 and J usage is TRBJ2-1; D perhaps matches TRBD2 (6 bases). Deletions cut 0 bases from V and 0 bases from J, with 10 bases between. Germline CDR1 SGDLS, CDR2 YYNGEE. The CDR3 runs to 16 residues. The CDR3 loop is CASSVVGRSSYNEQFF. In nucleotides, the CDR3 is TGTGCCAGCAGCGTAGTTGGGAGGAGCTCCTACAATGAGCAGTTCTTC.

V is TRBV27 and J is TRBJ2-1; 7 nucleotides match TRBD2. The ends lost 3 bases at V and 0 bases at J; junction bases unmatched: 2. CDR1 is MNHEY and CDR2 is SMNVEV in the germline V gene (reference sequence). This CDR3 has 15 amino acids. Written as DNA, the CDR3 is TGTGCCAGCAGTTTTGGCGGGAGCTCCTACAATGAGCAGTTCTTC. It yields the protein CASSFGGSSYNEQFF.

The chain has TRBV5-8 and TRBJ2-7; weak D call: TRBD1 (5 bases). V was trimmed by 2 bases and J by 3 bases, leaving 12 bases between them. Germline CDR1 reads SGHTS; CDR2 reads YDEGEE. CDR3 length: 14 amino acids. The CDR3 loop reads CASSFEGVNYEQYF. CDR3 coding DNA: TGTGCCAGCAGCTTCGAAGGGGTGAACTACGAGCAGTACTTC. The whole variable domain, remainder taken from reference TRBV5-8 and TRBJ2-7, is EAGVTQSPTHLIKTRGQQATLRCSPISGHTSVYWYQQALGLGLQFLLWYDEGEERNRGNFPPRFSGRQFPNYSSELNVNALELEDSALYLCASSFEGVNYEQYFGPGTRLTVT.

This chain joins TRBV18 and TRBJ1-1; TRBD1 matches 9 bases. This CDR3 contains 13 residues. From germline, CDR1 is KGHSH and CDR2 LQKENI. J gave up 5 bases and V 5 bases, and 3 bases lay outside the gene matches. CDR3 residues: CASSTGGETEAFF. DNA for the CDR3: TGTGCCAGCTCAACAGGGGGCGAGACTGAAGCTTTCTTT. Complete variable domain (other parts from reference TRBV18 and TRBJ1-1): NAGVMQNPRHLVRRRGQEARLRCSPMKGHSHVYWYRQLPEEGLKFMVYLQKENIIDESGMPKERFSAEFPKEGPSILRIQQVVRGDSAAYFCASSTGGETEAFFGQGTRLTVV.

The chain employs TRBV6-6 and TRBJ1-6, with TRBD1 matching over 10 bases. There are 15 residues in the CDR3. Germline values: CDR1 MNHNY, CDR2 SVGAGI (reference sequence). V shed 6 bases and J 14 bases; nucleotides not matched to a gene: 13. DNA of the CDR3: TGTGCCAGCAGACCAACCGGGACAGGGGATATATCCCTCCACTTT. Its translation: CASRPTGTGDISLHF.